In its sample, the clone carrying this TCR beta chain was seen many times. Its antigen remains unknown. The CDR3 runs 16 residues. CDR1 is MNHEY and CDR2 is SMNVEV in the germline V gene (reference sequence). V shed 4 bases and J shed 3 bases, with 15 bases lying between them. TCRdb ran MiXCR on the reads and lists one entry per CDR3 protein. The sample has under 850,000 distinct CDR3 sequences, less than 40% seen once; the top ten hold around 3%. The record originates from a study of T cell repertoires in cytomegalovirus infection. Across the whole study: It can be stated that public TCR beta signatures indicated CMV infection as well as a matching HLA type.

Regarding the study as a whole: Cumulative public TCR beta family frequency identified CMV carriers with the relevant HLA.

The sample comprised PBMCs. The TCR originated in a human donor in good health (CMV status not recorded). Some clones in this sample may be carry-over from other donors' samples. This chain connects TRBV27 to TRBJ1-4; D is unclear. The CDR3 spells CASSYRDTSANEKLFF. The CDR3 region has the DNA TGTGCCAGCAGTTACCGGGATACCTCCGCTAATGAAAAACTGTTTTTT.